The 27 T cell receptor beta chains presented below share a single source sample, sequenced in a study of blood T cell repertoires in COVID-19. Sequenced by immunoSEQ multiplex PCR; TCRdb stores in-frame clones only, minus some. Of roughly 300,000 clones listed, under 95% were seen once; the top ten hold around 20%. Sequenced: PBMCs or T cells enriched from blood (not recorded which). These receptors originate from a woman in her 30s who had recovered from COVID-19.

Only a few counts were recorded for this clone. The J gene is TRBJ1-3, the V gene TRBV7-9; D uncertain. The CDR3 runs to 16 residues. V lost 6 bases and J lost 0, with 15 bases in between. From germline, CDR1 is SEHNR and CDR2 FQNEAQ (reference sequence). This CDR3 is CASSLDAGGSGNTIYF. The DNA for the CDR3 is TGTGCCAGCAGTCTCGACGCAGGTGGCTCTGGAAACACCATATATTTT.

The rearrangement links TRBV13 to TRBJ2-3, with D maybe TRBD1 (5 bases). Between the trimmed V and J ends, which lost 0 bases and 4 bases, there was a span of 5 bases. CDR3 length equals 13 residues. CDR1 is PRHDT and CDR2 is FYEKMQ in the germline V gene (reference sequence). CDR3: CASSLGGADTQYF. For the CDR3, the DNA is TGTGCCAGCAGCTTAGGAGGGGCAGATACGCAGTATTTT.

V usage is TRBV27 and J usage is TRBJ2-2; D unresolved. CDR3 length: 14 residues. Trimming left V 6 bases short and J 4 bases short, with 12 bases between. The germline V gene has CDR1 MNHEY and CDR2 SMNVEV (reference sequence). CDR3 in amino acids: CASSPYALTGELFF. CDR3 sequence (DNA): TGTGCCAGCAGCCCTTACGCGCTCACCGGGGAGCTGTTTTTT.

The rearrangement uses TRBV5-1 and TRBJ1-2; 7 bases match TRBD1. The CDR3 is made up of 16 amino acids. V was pared by 0 bases and J by 2 bases, with 7 bases of the junction left unmatched. Germline loops: CDR1 SGHRS, CDR2 YFSETQ. Written as DNA, the CDR3 is TGCGCCAGCAGCTTGGCCGGGCAGGGGGAAAACTATGGCTACACCTTC. Encoded protein: CASSLAGQGENYGYTF.

The rearrangement links TRBV7-2 to TRBJ1-2, with TRBD1 matching 9 bases. The V and J ends lost 5 bases and 8 bases, in that order; junction bases with no gene match: 6. From germline, CDR1 is SGHTA and CDR2 FQGNSA. This CDR3 comprises 13 residues. The CDR3 bases are TGTGCCAGCAGCCCCGGACAGGGGTGGGGCTACACCTTC. This translates into CASSPGQGWGYTF.

The chain uses TRBV5-1 and TRBJ1-3; no definite D call. V was shortened by 3 bases and J by 0 bases, with 4 bases between the two germline ends. The germline CDR1 and CDR2 sequences are SGHRS and YFSETQ. The CDR3 sequence is 13 residues long. CDR3 coding DNA: TGCGCCAGCAGCTCAGGCTCTGGAAACACCATATATTTT. The encoded protein is CASSSGSGNTIYF.

The chain uses TRBV5-1 and TRBJ1-3, with D uncertain. V gave up 3 bases and J gave up 2 bases, with 9 bases separating them. Looked up from germline, CDR1 is SGHRS and CDR2 is YFSETQ. This CDR3 is built from 14 residues. The CDR3 nucleotides are TGCGCCAGCAGCTCTACAGATACTGGAAACACCATATATTTT. Residues: CASSSTDTGNTIYF.

The gene calls are TRBV3-1 (or the pseudogene TRBV3-2) and TRBJ1-4; tentative D call: TRBD1 (6 bases). CDR3 length: 16 amino acids. Trimming pared 0 bases from V and 7 bases from J, leaving 15 bases between. Germline CDR1 is LGHDT and CDR2 is YNNKEL (reference sequence). The CDR3, as DNA: TGTGCCAGCAGCCAAGATTGGGCGGGGGCGGCTGAAAAACTGTTTTTT. Amino acid sequence: CASSQDWAGAAEKLFF.

This rearrangement joins TRBV5-4 to TRBJ2-5; the D gene is possibly TRBD1 (6 bases). Per the germline V gene, CDR1 is SGHNT and CDR2 is YYREEE (reference sequence). This CDR3 comprises 16 residues. V dropped 4 bases and J dropped 5 bases, with 21 bases sitting between them. The CDR3 coding sequence is TGTGCCAGCAGCACCCTAGTGGGCGCTAGGGGGGAGACCCAGTACTTC. Its translation: CASSTLVGARGETQYF.

The CDR3 spells CASSQLRGGTDTQYF. In DNA form, the CDR3 reads TGTGCCAGCAGCCAGTTGCGGGGGGGAACAGATACGCAGTATTTT. This chain links TRBV7-8 with TRBJ2-3, with 9 bases fitting TRBD2. The CDR3 consists of 15 residues. Germline loops: CDR1 SGHVS, CDR2 FQNEAQ. V trimming: 5 bases; J trimming: 3 bases; junction bases outside the gene matches: 6.

V usage is TRBV29-1 and J usage is TRBJ2-5; 7 positions agree with TRBD2. J was trimmed by 2 bases and V by 4 bases; bases with no gene match: 4. Per the germline V gene, CDR1 is SQVTM and CDR2 is ANQGSEA. The CDR3 is made up of 13 amino acids. The chain's CDR3 is CSVVGEGQETQYF. In nucleotides, the CDR3 is TGCAGCGTTGTAGGGGAGGGTCAAGAGACCCAGTACTTC.

The J gene is TRBJ2-1, the V gene TRBV19; 9 bases are shared with TRBD2. V lost 5 bases and J lost 7; bases outside the gene matches: 9. The CDR3 runs 15 residues. Germline CDR1 LNHDA, CDR2 SQIVND (reference sequence). This CDR3 reads CASSPAGGQLNEQFF. CDR3 DNA: TGTGCCAGTAGTCCCGCGGGGGGGCAGTTAAATGAGCAGTTCTTC.

This rearrangement joins TRBV10-3 to TRBJ1-2; D is unresolved. V lost 0 bases and J 6 bases, leaving 11 bases between the germline ends. The CDR3 length is 14 residues. Germline CDR1 reads ENHRY; CDR2 reads SYGVKD. The CDR3 reads CAISESLAVHGYTF. For the CDR3, the DNA is TGTGCCATCAGTGAGTCGTTGGCAGTCCATGGCTACACCTTC.

V is TRBV4-1 and J is TRBJ2-3; D is perhaps TRBD2 (6 bases). V was clipped by 1 base and J by 0 bases, with 11 bases between them. The germline CDR1 and CDR2 sequences are MGHRA and YSYEKL. The CDR3 covers 16 residues. The CDR3 protein is CASSQAAGLSTDTQYF. For the CDR3, the DNA is TGCGCCAGCAGCCAAGCCGCGGGATTAAGCACAGATACGCAGTATTTT.

The V call is TRBV7-2, the J call TRBJ2-3; 8 bases align to TRBD2. CDR1 and CDR2 from the germline V gene are SGHTA and FQGNSA. Germline trimming cut 3 bases from V and 4 bases from J; bases unmatched to any gene: 3. This CDR3 comprises 14 residues. The CDR3 DNA is TGTGCCAGCAGCTTTGACGGGGGGGCAGATACGCAGTATTTT. The encoded protein is CASSFDGGADTQYF.

The chain is built from TRBV24-1 and TRBJ2-1; 11 bases agree with TRBD2. CDR1 is KGHDR, CDR2 SFDVKD, per germline. The CDR3 totals 16 residues. V trimming: 5 bases; J trimming: 6 bases; junction bases outside the gene matches: 8. The CDR3 loop is CATSATLAGVGNEQFF. As DNA, the CDR3 is TGTGCCACCAGTGCGACACTAGCGGGAGTGGGCAATGAGCAGTTCTTC.

This clone was detected a few times. The rearrangement joins TRBV28 to TRBJ2-7; no clear D. Trimming took 3 bases from V and 0 from J, leaving 12 bases between them. CDR3 size: 15 residues. Germline CDR1 is MDHEN and CDR2 is SYDVKM. The CDR3 nucleotides read TGTGCCAGCAGTTTGGTCACTCGCTTCTCCTACGAGCAGTACTTC. Translated, it gives CASSLVTRFSYEQYF.

The chain recombines TRBV29-1 with TRBJ2-7, with a tentative D call TRBD2 (7 bases). Germline V gene data show CDR1 as SQVTM and CDR2 as ANQGSEA. The length of the CDR3 is 13 residues. V gave up 4 bases and J gave up 2 bases, with 12 bases separating them. CDR3 in amino acids: CSVVGGVPYEQYF. In nucleotides, the CDR3 is TGCAGCGTTGTAGGGGGGGTCCCCTACGAGCAGTACTTC.

V usage is TRBV27 and J usage is TRBJ1-1; 9 bases agree with TRBD1. This CDR3 spans 15 amino acids. Germline CDR1 reads MNHEY; CDR2 reads SMNVEV (reference sequence). V shed 7 bases and J 0 bases; nucleotides not matched to a gene: 6. The CDR3 region has the DNA TGTGCCAGCAAGCGGACAGGGGACATGAACACTGAAGCTTTCTTT. It translates to CASKRTGDMNTEAFF.

The CDR3 nucleotides read TGTGCCAGCGCCATGAACACTGAAGCTTTCTTT. Its translation is CASAMNTEAFF. This chain links TRBV10-3 with TRBJ1-1; no clear D gene. Looked up from germline, CDR1 is ENHRY and CDR2 is SYGVKD. Trimming took off 10 bases at V and 0 bases at J, with 6 bases between the two ends. The CDR3 is 11 residues long.

Concerning this clone itself: This specimen includes other DNA sequences encoding the same CDR3. The CDR3 DNA reads TGTGCCAGCAGCGACAGGGGAGGCAATCAGCCCCAGCATTTT. It specifies CASSDRGGNQPQHF. This chain links TRBV2 with TRBJ1-5, with TRBD1 matching 8 bases. The germline CDR1 and CDR2 sequences are SNHLY and FYNNEI. Germline trimming cut 6 bases from V and 2 bases from J; bases unmatched to any gene: 3. This CDR3 has 14 amino acids. Complete variable domain (other parts from reference TRBV2 and TRBJ1-5): EPEVTQTPSHQVTQMGQEVILRCVPISNHLYFYWYRQILGQKVEFLVSFYNNEISEKSEIFDDQFSVERPDGSNFTLKIRSTKLEDSAMYFCASSDRGGNQPQHFGDGTRLSIL.

The chain couples TRBV18 to TRBJ2-7; tentative D call: TRBD1 (6 bases). From germline, CDR1 is KGHSH and CDR2 LQKENI. CDR3 length: 15 residues. Between the trimmed V and J ends, which lost 0 bases and 5 bases, there was a span of 14 bases. DNA of the CDR3: TGTGCCAGCTCACCACCCATGGGGGCTGGTGACGAGCAGTACTTC. It yields the protein CASSPPMGAGDEQYF.

This clone appeared a few times. The V and J genes are TRBV6-2 or TRBV6-3 and TRBJ1-1, with D possibly matching TRBD1 (6 bases). Trimming pared 5 bases from V and 6 bases from J, leaving 13 bases between. Germline V gene lookup returns CDR1 MNHEY and CDR2 SVGEGT. This CDR3 has 13 amino acids. The DNA for the CDR3 is TGTGCCAGCAGTCCCTGGACAGATCCTGAAGCTTTCTTT. It encodes CASSPWTDPEAFF.

The V and J genes are TRBV5-1 and TRBJ2-3; possible D gene TRBD2, 5 bases. The length of the CDR3 is 16 residues. The germline V gene encodes CDR1 SGHRS and CDR2 YFSETQ. Trimming removed 0 bases at V and 2 bases at J, with 13 bases between. The CDR3 coding sequence is TGCGCCAGCAGCTTGGGGGGAGCACAACCCACAGATACGCAGTATTTT. Protein sequence: CASSLGGAQPTDTQYF.

The rearrangement links TRBV28 to TRBJ2-1; 7 nucleotides match TRBD2. V lost 7 bases and J lost 0; bases outside the gene matches: 9. Germline CDR1 and CDR2: MDHEN and SYDVKM. This CDR3 comprises 16 residues. The CDR3 region has the DNA TGTGCCAGCAATAGACCGGGACTAAGCTCCTACAATGAGCAGTTCTTC. It is translated as CASNRPGLSSYNEQFF.

The chain couples TRBV7-9 to TRBJ2-1; 14 bases match TRBD2. CDR1 and CDR2 from the germline V gene are SEHNR and FQNEAQ (reference sequence). This CDR3 is 17 amino acids long. Trimming at V came to 5 bases and at J to 8 bases, leaving 11 bases not matched to a gene. The DNA for the CDR3 is TGTGCCAGCAGCAATCAACCGGGACTAGCGGGAGTCTATGAGCAGTTCTTC. As protein: CASSNQPGLAGVYEQFF.

The rearrangement uses TRBV28 and TRBJ1-6, with 9 bases lining up with TRBD1. The CDR3 contains 14 residues. The V gene end was trimmed by 8 bases and the J gene end by 10 bases; junction bases not matched to a gene: 9. From germline, CDR1 is MDHEN and CDR2 SYDVKM. The CDR3 coding sequence is TGTGCCAGCGCTAACAGGGGGCGACGATCACCCCTCCACTTT. It is translated as CASANRGRRSPLHF.